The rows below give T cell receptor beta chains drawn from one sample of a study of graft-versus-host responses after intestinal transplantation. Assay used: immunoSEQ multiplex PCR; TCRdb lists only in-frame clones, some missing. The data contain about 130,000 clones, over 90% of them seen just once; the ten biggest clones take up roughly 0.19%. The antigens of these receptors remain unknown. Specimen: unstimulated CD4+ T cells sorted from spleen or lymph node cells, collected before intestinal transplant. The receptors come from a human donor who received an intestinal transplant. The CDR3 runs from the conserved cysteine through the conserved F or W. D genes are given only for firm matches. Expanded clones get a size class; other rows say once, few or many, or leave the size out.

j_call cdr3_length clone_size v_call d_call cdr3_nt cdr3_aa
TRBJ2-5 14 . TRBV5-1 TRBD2 TGCGCCAGCAGCGTCGGACTAGGACTGGAGACCCAGTACTTC CASSVGLGLETQYF
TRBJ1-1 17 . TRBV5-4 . TGTGCCAGCAGCTTTGGGGCCATTCCGGGGTCGGACACTGAAGCTTTCTTT CASSFGAIPGSDTEAFF
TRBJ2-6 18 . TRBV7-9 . TGTGCCAGCAGCTTAGCGAGCCAGGGGCGGGCTGGGGCCAACGTCCTGACTTTC CASSLASQGRAGANVLTF
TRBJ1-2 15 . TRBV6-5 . TGTGCCAGCAGTTACGACAAAAGGAGAGGGGGTGGCTACACCTTC CASSYDKRRGGGYTF
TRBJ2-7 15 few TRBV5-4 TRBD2 TGTGCCAGCAGCCCGAGGACTAGCGGAGGCTACGAGCAGTACTTC CASSPRTSGGYEQYF
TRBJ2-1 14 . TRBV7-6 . TGTGCCAGCAGCTTCCTACCCGAGGAGAAGCGGGAGTTCTTC CASSFLPEEKREFF
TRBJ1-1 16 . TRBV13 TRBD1 TGTGCCAGCAGCTTGAGGACAGGGGGCGGGATAGCTGAAGCTTTCTTT CASSLRTGGGIAEAFF
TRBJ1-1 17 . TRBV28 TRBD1 TGTGCCAGCAGTTTTGTACAGGGGGCCGGTATGAACACTGAAGCTTTCTTT CASSFVQGAGMNTEAFF
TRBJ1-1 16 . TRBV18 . TGTGCCAGCTCACCACCCCCGGGGCGTTGGAACACTGAAGCTTTCTTT CASSPPPGRWNTEAFF
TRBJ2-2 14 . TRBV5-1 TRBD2 TGCGCCAGCAGCCCCGGAGCGGGGTTGGGGGAGCTGTTTTTT CASSPGAGLGELFF
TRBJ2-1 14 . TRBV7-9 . TGTGCCAGCAGCTTAGCCGTACAAGACAATGAGCAGTTCTTC CASSLAVQDNEQFF
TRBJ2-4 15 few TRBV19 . TGTGCCAGTGGTACCACGCAGGGGCCGATGTGGATTCAGTACTTC CASGTTQGPMWIQYF
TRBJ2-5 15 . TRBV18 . TGTGCCAGCTCACCACCACCCCCTAGGCAAGAGACCCAGTACTTC CASSPPPPRQETQYF
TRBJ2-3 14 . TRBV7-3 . TGTGCCAGCAGCTACCAATCGGGCACAGATACGCAGTATTTT CASSYQSGTDTQYF
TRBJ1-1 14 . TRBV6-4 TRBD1 TGTGCCTGCCAGGACAGGGGGCAGAACACTGAAGCTTTCTTT CACQDRGQNTEAFF
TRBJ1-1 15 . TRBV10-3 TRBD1 TGTGCCATCAGTGACCCGACAGGGGGAGGCACTGAAGCTTTCTTT CAISDPTGGGTEAFF
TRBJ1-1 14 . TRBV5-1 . TGCGCCAGCAGCTTAAGTACGCTGAACACTGAAGCTTTCTTT CASSLSTLNTEAFF